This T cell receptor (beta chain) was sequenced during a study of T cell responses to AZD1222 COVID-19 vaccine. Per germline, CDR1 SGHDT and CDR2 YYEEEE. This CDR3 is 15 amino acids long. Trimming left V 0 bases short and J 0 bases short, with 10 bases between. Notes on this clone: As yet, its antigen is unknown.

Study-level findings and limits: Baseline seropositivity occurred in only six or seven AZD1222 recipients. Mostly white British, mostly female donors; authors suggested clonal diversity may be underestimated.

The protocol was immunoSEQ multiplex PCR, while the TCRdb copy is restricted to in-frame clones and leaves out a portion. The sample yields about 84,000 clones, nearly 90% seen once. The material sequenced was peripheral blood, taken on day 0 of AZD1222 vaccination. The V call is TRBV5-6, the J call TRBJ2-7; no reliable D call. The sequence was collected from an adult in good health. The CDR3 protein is CASSLDQGSSYEQYF. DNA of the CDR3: TGTGCCAGCAGCTTGGATCAAGGTTCCTCCTACGAGCAGTACTTC.